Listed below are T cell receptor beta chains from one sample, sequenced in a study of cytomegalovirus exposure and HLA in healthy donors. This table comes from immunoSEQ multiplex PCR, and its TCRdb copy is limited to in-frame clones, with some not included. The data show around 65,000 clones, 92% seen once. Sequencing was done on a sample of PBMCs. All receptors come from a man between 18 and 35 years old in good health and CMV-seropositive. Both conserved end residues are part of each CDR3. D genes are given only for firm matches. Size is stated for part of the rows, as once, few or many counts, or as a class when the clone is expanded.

CDR3: CASRQQGNGYTF
DNA: TGTGCCAGCAGACAACAGGGGAATGGCTACACCTTC
V: TRBV6-5
size: NA
D: TRBD1
J: TRBJ1-2

CDR3: CASSLDPGVEQYF
DNA: TGTGCCAGCAGCTTGGACCCAGGGGTCGAGCAGTACTTC
V: TRBV5-6
size: NA
D: NA
J: TRBJ2-7

CDR3: CASSFRTGTSGSDTQYF
DNA: TGTGCCAGCAGCTTTAGGACCGGGACTAGTGGCTCAGATACGCAGTATTTT
V: TRBV11-2
size: NA
D: TRBD2
J: TRBJ2-3

CDR3: CALSNRDRGYEQYF
DNA: TGTGCCTTATCAAACCGGGACAGGGGTTACGAGCAGTACTTC
V: TRBV30
size: NA
D: TRBD1
J: TRBJ2-7

CDR3: CATSRAGQGLYEQYF
DNA: TGTGCCACCAGCAGAGCCGGACAGGGTCTCTACGAGCAGTACTTC
V: TRBV15
size: NA
D: TRBD1
J: TRBJ2-7

CDR3: CASSSDRPNEKLFF
DNA: TGTGCCAGCAGCTCGGACAGACCTAATGAAAAACTGTTTTTT
V: TRBV13
size: NA
D: NA
J: TRBJ1-4

CDR3: CASSLAGYNEQFF
DNA: TGTGCCAGCAGTTTGGCAGGGTACAATGAGCAGTTCTTC
V: TRBV28
size: NA
D: NA
J: TRBJ2-1

CDR3: CSVSTQGDNEQFF
DNA: TGCAGCGTTTCTACGCAGGGGGACAATGAGCAGTTCTTC
V: TRBV29-1
size: NA
D: TRBD1
J: TRBJ2-1

CDR3: CSATGVDIQYF
DNA: TGCAGTGCCACCGGGGTGGACATTCAGTACTTC
V: TRBV20-1
size: NA
D: NA
J: TRBJ2-4

CDR3: CASSGQVNEQFF
DNA: TGTGCCAGCAGCGGACAGGTAAATGAGCAGTTCTTC
V: TRBV7-3
size: NA
D: TRBD1
J: TRBJ2-1

CDR3: CASSQYLGHPSEKLFF
DNA: TGCGCCAGCAGCCAATACCTGGGACACCCCTCGGAAAAACTGTTTTTT
V: TRBV4-1
size: NA
D: NA
J: TRBJ1-4

CDR3: CASSPRDQETQYF
DNA: TGTGCCAGCTCACCCCGGGACCAAGAGACCCAGTACTTC
V: TRBV18
size: NA
D: NA
J: TRBJ2-5

CDR3: CASSLEVRDEQYF
DNA: TGTGCCAGCAGCTTAGAGGTCCGCGACGAGCAGTACTTC
V: TRBV11-3
size: NA
D: NA
J: TRBJ2-7

CDR3: CASSQAVSSYNEQFF
DNA: TGTGCCAGCAGCCAAGCGGTGAGCTCCTACAATGAGCAGTTCTTC
V: TRBV7-2
size: NA
D: NA
J: TRBJ2-1

CDR3: CASSFGQAYEQYF
DNA: TGTGCCAGCAGTTTCGGACAGGCCTACGAGCAGTACTTC
V: TRBV27
size: NA
D: TRBD1
J: TRBJ2-7

CDR3: CASRGTDLYEQYF
DNA: TGTGCCAGCAGAGGGACAGACCTCTACGAGCAGTACTTC
V: TRBV6-6
size: NA
D: TRBD1
J: TRBJ2-7

CDR3: CASRTGRYATEAFF
DNA: TGTGCCAGTAGGACAGGGCGCTATGCCACTGAAGCTTTCTTT
V: TRBV19
size: NA
D: TRBD1
J: TRBJ1-1

CDR3: CASSLPGVSNTIYF
DNA: TGTGCCAGCAGCTTACCGGGGGTAAGCAACACCATATATTTT
V: TRBV7-9
size: once
D: NA
J: TRBJ1-3

CDR3: CASSLAPGQGANGNEQFF
DNA: TGTGCCAGCAGCCTAGCTCCGGGACAGGGGGCTAATGGGAATGAGCAGTTCTTC
V: TRBV9
size: NA
D: TRBD1
J: TRBJ2-1

CDR3: CASSLSGTGFNQPQHF
DNA: TGTGCCAGCAGTTTATCCGGGACAGGGTTCAATCAGCCCCAGCATTTT
V: TRBV27
size: NA
D: TRBD1
J: TRBJ1-5

CDR3: CASSRYRQGGTGELFF
DNA: TGTGCCAGCAGCCGATACCGACAGGGGGGCACCGGGGAGCTGTTTTTT
V: TRBV5-4
size: NA
D: TRBD1
J: TRBJ2-2

CDR3: CASSKGPSNQPQHF
DNA: TGTGCCAGCAGCAAAGGGCCCAGCAATCAGCCCCAGCATTTT
V: TRBV21-1
size: NA
D: NA
J: TRBJ1-5

CDR3: CASSLRDFSSYEQYF
DNA: TGTGCCAGCAGTTTGCGGGACTTTAGCTCCTACGAGCAGTACTTC
V: TRBV6-5
size: NA
D: NA
J: TRBJ2-7

CDR3: CASRLAGSYEQYF
DNA: TGTGCCAGCAGGTTAGCGGGGTCGTACGAGCAGTACTTC
V: TRBV27
size: NA
D: TRBD2
J: TRBJ2-7

CDR3: CASSYVLGQGDTEAFF
DNA: TGTGCCAGCAGTTACGTCCTCGGACAGGGGGACACTGAAGCTTTCTTT
V: TRBV6-6
size: few
D: TRBD1
J: TRBJ1-1

CDR3: CASSSPGQKNEQFF
DNA: TGTGCCAGCAGCTCTCCGGGACAAAAGAATGAGCAGTTCTTC
V: TRBV7-6
size: NA
D: NA
J: TRBJ2-1

CDR3: CASKSSGGTYEQYF
DNA: TGTGCCAGCAAGTCTTCAGGGGGGACCTACGAGCAGTACTTC
V: TRBV5-4
size: once
D: NA
J: TRBJ2-7

CDR3: CASSFRQVGVFDEQFF
DNA: TGTGCCAGCAGTTTTAGACAGGTCGGTGTTTTTGATGAGCAGTTCTTC
V: TRBV6-5
size: NA
D: NA
J: TRBJ2-1

CDR3: CASSLVDRTNLLANYGYTF
DNA: TGTGCCAGCAGCTTGGTGGACAGAACAAACCTCTTAGCTAACTATGGCTACACCTTC
V: TRBV5-6
size: NA
D: NA
J: TRBJ1-2

CDR3: CASSIQGPTEAFF
DNA: TGTGCCAGTAGTATACAGGGTCCCACTGAAGCTTTCTTT
V: TRBV19
size: NA
D: NA
J: TRBJ1-1

CDR3: CASSFGLEAFF
DNA: TGTGCCAGCAGTTTCGGACTGGAAGCTTTCTTT
V: TRBV28
size: NA
D: NA
J: TRBJ1-1

CDR3: CSVRSGTGFNEQYF
DNA: TGCAGCGTTAGATCCGGGACAGGGTTCAACGAGCAGTACTTC
V: TRBV29-1
size: once
D: TRBD1
J: TRBJ2-7

CDR3: CASSLIPGTANTEAFF
DNA: TGCGCCAGCAGCTTAATCCCCGGGACAGCAAACACTGAAGCTTTCTTT
V: TRBV5-1
size: NA
D: TRBD1
J: TRBJ1-1

CDR3: CASRPGGSYGYTF
DNA: TGTGCCAGCCGCCCGGGGGGGTCCTATGGCTACACCTTC
V: TRBV6-6
size: NA
D: NA
J: TRBJ1-2

CDR3: CASSFFAGELFF
DNA: TGCGCCAGCAGCTTTTTCGCCGGGGAGCTGTTTTTT
V: TRBV5-1
size: NA
D: NA
J: TRBJ2-2

CDR3: CASSLGSGISYNEQFF
DNA: TGTGCCAGCAGCTTAGGGAGCGGAATCTCCTACAATGAGCAGTTCTTC
V: TRBV11-2
size: NA
D: NA
J: TRBJ2-1

CDR3: CASSDVPTAGELFF
DNA: TGTGCCAGCAGTGACGTACCGACAGCCGGGGAGCTGTTTTTT
V: TRBV6-5
size: NA
D: NA
J: TRBJ2-2

CDR3: CASSFLNALIYNEQFF
DNA: TGTGCCAGCAGTTTCCTAAACGCACTCATTTACAATGAGCAGTTCTTC
V: TRBV28
size: NA
D: NA
J: TRBJ2-1

CDR3: CASSLNTGRISTYEQYF
DNA: TGCGCCAGCAGCTTAAACACAGGGCGGATATCCACCTACGAGCAGTACTTC
V: TRBV5-1
size: NA
D: NA
J: TRBJ2-7

CDR3: CSVEVPGTGINEKLFF
DNA: TGCAGCGTTGAAGTGCCCGGGACAGGGATCAATGAAAAACTGTTTTTT
V: TRBV29-1
size: NA
D: TRBD1
J: TRBJ1-4

CDR3: CASSPRGSGSYGYTF
DNA: TGTGCCAGCAGCCCCCGGGGGTCGGGAAGCTATGGCTACACCTTC
V: TRBV9
size: NA
D: NA
J: TRBJ1-2

CDR3: CASSLFSGISSYNEQFF
DNA: TGTGCCAGCAGCTTGTTCAGCGGGATAAGCTCCTACAATGAGCAGTTCTTC
V: TRBV5-6
size: NA
D: TRBD2
J: TRBJ2-1

CDR3: CASSPRGGSYEQYF
DNA: TGCGCCAGCAGCCCCCGCGGGGGGTCCTACGAGCAGTACTTC
V: TRBV5-1
size: NA
D: TRBD2
J: TRBJ2-7

CDR3: CASRAELDSLNYGYTF
DNA: TGTGCCAGCAGAGCGGAGTTAGACTCACTTAACTATGGCTACACCTTC
V: TRBV11-2
size: NA
D: NA
J: TRBJ1-2

CDR3: CASSSRLAGAYEQYF
DNA: TGCGCCAGCAGCTCCCGACTAGCGGGGGCCTACGAGCAGTACTTC
V: TRBV5-1
size: NA
D: TRBD2
J: TRBJ2-7

CDR3: CASSITSFYEQYF
DNA: TGTGCCAGTAGTATAACTAGCTTCTACGAGCAGTACTTC
V: TRBV19
size: NA
D: NA
J: TRBJ2-7

CDR3: CAWSGGVGYGYTF
DNA: TGTGCCTGGTCAGGGGGCGTTGGATATGGCTACACCTTC
V: TRBV30
size: once
D: TRBD1
J: TRBJ1-2

CDR3: CAGVANGSYEQYF
DNA: TGTGCCGGAGTGGCTAACGGGTCCTACGAGCAGTACTTC
V: TRBV11-3
size: NA
D: NA
J: TRBJ2-7

CDR3: CASSPERERYNEQFF
DNA: TGTGCCAGCAGCCCCGAGCGGGAGAGGTACAATGAGCAGTTCTTC
V: TRBV7-2
size: NA
D: TRBD2
J: TRBJ2-1

CDR3: CASSLGAGNTEAFF
DNA: TGTGCCAGCAGCTTAGGAGCTGGGAACACTGAAGCTTTCTTT
V: TRBV7-9
size: NA
D: NA
J: TRBJ1-1

CDR3: CASSFPGSYEQYF
DNA: TGTGCCAGCAGTTTTCCGGGCTCCTACGAGCAGTACTTC
V: TRBV28
size: NA
D: NA
J: TRBJ2-7

CDR3: CASSLDSRSVEQYF
DNA: TGTGCCAGCAGTTTGGACAGTCGTTCGGTAGAGCAGTACTTC
V: TRBV27
size: NA
D: NA
J: TRBJ2-7